This T cell receptor beta chain was found in a study of human T cells and chemical hapten exposure (dated by TCRdb to 2020 to 2022). In the study overall: For sensitization, 2% DPC in acetone was applied to an approximately 2 cm by approximately 2 cm area of upper inner arm skin. Weekly therapeutic DPC doses were additionally applied to the scalp of patients throughout the roughly 23-week study period. Patch testing was done on the upper back using Finn chambers containing 0.01% DPC, and results were scored after 6 days according to International Contact Dermatitis Research Group standards. Alopecia areata with under or over 50% scalp involvement, alopecia totalis and alopecia universalis were represented in the patient cohort, which was mostly female. Libraries were pooled for sequencing, and per-sample TCR yields varied mainly because of small differences in library volumes within the pool. Peripheral blood TCR repertoire changes were tracked in vivo in alopecia patients during primary and secondary sensitization to the hapten diphenylcyclopropenone (DPC). Blood samples were taken from patients before sensitization (week 0) and at 2, 6 and about 24 weeks after DPC sensitization. For TCR sequencing, blood came from 25 to 35 alopecia patients at anywhere from one to four time points (pre-sensitization, 2, 6 and 24 weeks).

Libraries were prepared through RACE. This sample was sequenced with a NextSeq 500. During library preparation, unique molecular identifiers were attached to individual cDNA molecules so that TCRs could be counted in a quantitative, reproducible way. From each blood RNA sample, both TCR alpha and TCR beta chains were sequenced. In the original analysis: Samples had a median of approximately 93,000 TCRs, with a range from roughly 23,224 to 750,000. The Decombinator software suite was used to annotate V, J and CDR3 in the TCR reads. Every sample was subsampled to the same number of TCRs (28,000) for the PS versus PT1 abundance plots. Expanded TCRs were defined as absent before sensitization and observed at least eight times at the 2-week time point. TCRdb reprocessed the public reads (quality trimming at Q25 with fastp, clone calling with MiXCR) and kept in-frame beta chains. Each CDR3 protein gets just one entry, which takes the most common genes and DNA from the rows behind it. The V and J calls, along with clone size, are taken from TCRdb and not from the paper's own processing. The sample includes about 49,000 distinct CDR3 sequences, with 8% to 9.5% observed a single time. Clones ranked in the top ten supply approximately 4.5% of the sample.

From the cysteine through the phenylalanine, the CDR3 covers 12 amino acids. This entry keeps only the CDR3 DNA: 36 bases, framed from base 1. At the junction V is shortened by 7 bases and J by 6 bases, with 11 bases in between. The germline V gene encodes CDR1 MNHEY and CDR2 SVGEGT. Explained via the paper, the time point label denotes: patch test 1, 2 weeks after DPC sensitization. The sample's treatment or condition label, decoded: therapeutic diphenylcyclopropenone sensitization with weekly scalp DPC. Blood at each patch-test visit was drawn before the patch test was applied. Patients were considered eligible if aged 18 to 70, diagnosed with alopecia and deemed suitable for DPC therapy, and patients were excluded if pregnant. Unfractionated whole blood was collected in Tempus Blood RNA tubes, and total RNA was extracted from that blood. This clonotype was counted ten times or more. The antigen it binds to is not known. It has no much larger one-base neighbor in the sample; base qualities were not kept.

Paper-wide results and their limitations: Alopecia, a presumed autoimmune disease, was present in all patients, so the immune response of the patients might differ from that of healthy individuals. Patch test score was positively correlated with the number of PT1 expanded TCRs, with significance at thresholds 8, 16 and 32 but not at 4. Repeated subsampling changed both the strength of the expansion versus patch-test correlation and the threshold at which the correlation became significant. Expanded TCRs formed significantly more large CDR3 similarity clusters than pre-sensitization or healthy control sets, consistent with antigen-driven responses. The number of TCRs above 1 in 1000 frequency did not change with DPC sensitization; there was no evidence of global repertoire structure alterations.

The receptor was derived from a woman aged 45 to 65 with alopecia areata. Some clones in this sample may be carry-over from other donors' samples. Material: whole blood, obtained in connection with sensitization to the hapten diphenylcyclopropenone (DPC). Recombination joined TRBV6-2 or TRBV6-3 with TRBJ2-3; TRBD1 could be the D gene, as 6 bases match. For the CDR3, the sequence is CASKGDADTQYF. The nucleotides read TGTGCCAGCAAGGGGGACGCGGATACGCAGTATTTT.